This entry describes one TCR beta chain. Its antigen is currently unknown. The repertoire was sequenced with immunoSEQ multiplex PCR; TCRdb's copy has only in-frame clones and lacks some. The top ten hold 8% to 9.5% of the sample, which has around 90,000 clones, roughly 73% seen once. V lost 2 bases and J lost 1, with 11 bases in between. Per the germline V gene, CDR1 is SEHNR and CDR2 is FQNEAQ (reference sequence). The CDR3 loop spans 16 amino acids. The sample's time point: cycle 4 day 1 (C4D1), after less than 7 weeks of nivolumab. The patients all showed relapse after autologous stem cell transplantation, while their brentuximab vedotin exposure varied. This record comes from a study of PD-1 blockade in classical Hodgkin lymphoma. Findings of the study overall: Whatever underlies the repertoire differences (possibly disease activity or prior therapy) remains undefined.

V gene TRBV7-9 combines with J gene TRBJ2-2, with D possibly being TRBD2 (6 bases). This TCR derives from a human donor with classical Hodgkin lymphoma. This specimen consisted of peripheral blood mononuclear cells (PBMCs), obtained before the fourth cycle of nivolumab. CDR3 region: CASSLNSRGNTGELFF. CDR3 coding DNA: TGTGCCAGCAGCTTAAACTCGCGGGGGAACACCGGGGAGCTGTTTTTT.